The clone carrying this T cell receptor (beta chain) was seen at least ten times. What it binds is unknown. The germline V gene has CDR1 DFQATT and CDR2 SNEGSKA (reference sequence). Trimming cost V 4 bases and J 2 bases, with 12 bases left between them. The CDR3 spans 13 residues. Indicated time point: newly diagnosed GD, antithyroid drugs for less than 3 months. Generation of the TCR library employed RNA extracted from PBMCs. Relying on iRepertoire HTBI primers and Arm-PCR of CDR3 regions, the team built TCR beta libraries. Per the original data handling: 62 TRBV and some 14 TRBJ segments were identified across samples. MiXCR was run by TCRdb on the multiplex PCR reads, yielding one entry per CDR3 protein. It is TCRdb's table, rather than the study itself, that gives the V and J calls and clone size. The sample carries a few hundred thousand distinct CDR3 sequences, about 12% recorded once. The source of the sample is a study of regulatory T cells in long-lasting Graves disease. Study-wide findings and caveats: Among the persistent patients, 2,741 public clonotypes were shared, more than the approximately 960 shared among new patients.

In addition, the sample was reused for a study of T cells in Graves' hyperthyroidism and ophthalmopathy. As reported in that work: Using the HTBI primer set, a first-round RT-PCR was run on the TCR CDR3. Before onset, by a median of 6.5 months, the model predicted ophthalmopathy.

This sample comprised peripheral blood mononuclear cells (PBMCs), obtained at new diagnosis, from a patient treated with antithyroid drugs. The receptor comes from a young woman with Graves disease. The rearrangement uses TRBV20-1 and TRBJ2-7, with a tentative D call TRBD1 (5 bases). CDR3 amino acids: CSAKETATYEQYF. CDR3 sequence (DNA): TGCAGTGCTAAAGAGACAGCCACCTACGAGCAGTACTTC.